This T cell receptor (beta chain) appears in the sequencing data of a study of T-cell reconstitution after alpha-beta-depleted transplantation in children. This clonotype was found a few times. A TCRbeta library incorporating unique molecular identifiers was prepared. From the PCR reads, TCRdb called clonotypes with MiXCR, one entry per CDR3 protein. The sample holds over 85,000 distinct CDR3 sequences, 6% to 9% seen once. CDR3 length: 16 amino acids. The germline V gene has CDR1 SGDLS and CDR2 YYNGEE. Deletions cut 0 bases from V and 5 bases from J, with 16 bases between. The source was PBMCs, collected before TCRalphabeta/CD19-depleted stem cell transplant. This receptor was obtained from a boy aged 2 to 9 with acute lymphoblastic leukemia, due to receive a stem cell transplant. This rearrangement joins TRBV9 to TRBJ2-3; a weak D match, TRBD2 (6 bases). This CDR3 is CASSVGASSAGDTQYF. The CDR3 nucleotides are TGTGCCAGCAGCGTAGGGGCTAGCTCAGCGGGAGATACGCAGTATTTT.